The 15 T cell receptor beta chains reported below all come from one sample, sequenced in a study of blood T cell repertoires in COVID-19. The protocol was immunoSEQ multiplex PCR, while the TCRdb copy is restricted to in-frame clones and leaves out a portion. This table has just over 650,000 clones, approximately 90% appearing once. Sequenced material: peripheral blood. These receptors were obtained from a woman between 18 and 29 years old with acute or convalescent COVID-19.

The chain has TRBV2 and TRBJ1-5; TRBD1 matches at 7 bases. The CDR3 totals 16 residues. Germline loops: CDR1 SNHLY, CDR2 FYNNEI. V lost 3 bases to trimming and J lost 3 bases; unmatched junction nucleotides: 8. The CDR3 reads CASSETRQGNNQPQHF. CDR3 DNA sequence: TGTGCCAGCAGTGAGACAAGACAGGGAAACAATCAGCCCCAGCATTTT.

This clone was picked up one time. V and J are TRBV5-6 and TRBJ1-1; D remains ambiguous. Germline lookup yields CDR1 SGHDT and CDR2 YYEEEE. V shed 0 bases and J shed 1 base, with 13 bases lying between them. CDR3 length: 16 residues. As DNA, the CDR3 is TGTGCCAGCAGCTTGGGATGGGGAGGCTGGAACACTGAAGCTTTCTTT. It encodes CASSLGWGGWNTEAFF.

This clone was picked up a small number of times. The V call is TRBV11-2, the J call TRBJ1-4; 9 nucleotides match TRBD1. This CDR3 is 14 amino acids long. V gave up 5 bases and J gave up 5 bases; unmatched junction bases: 3. Germline V CDR1 and CDR2: SGHAT, FQNNGV. CDR3 sequence: CASSQGQGNEKLFF. The CDR3 coding sequence is TGTGCCAGCAGCCAGGGACAGGGAAATGAAAAACTGTTTTTT.

The DNA of the CDR3 is TGCGCCAGCAGCCAAGGGGTAGGGGGTGAGACTGAAGCTTTCTTT. It codes for CASSQGVGGETEAFF. V usage is TRBV4-1 and J usage is TRBJ1-1; perhaps TRBD1 as D (6 bases). Per the germline V gene, CDR1 is MGHRA and CDR2 is YSYEKL. The length of the CDR3 is 15 residues. Trimming shortened V by 1 base and J by 5 bases, and 14 bases separated the two germline ends.

The V and J genes are TRBV2 and TRBJ2-3, with 9 bases fitting TRBD2. The germline gives CDR1 SNHLY, CDR2 FYNNEI. With 4 bases clipped from V and 1 base from J, the junction kept 6 bases outside the gene matches. CDR3 length: 16 amino acids. This chain's CDR3 is CASSVSGGWGTDTQYF. CDR3 DNA: TGTGCCAGCAGTGTTAGCGGGGGCTGGGGCACAGATACGCAGTATTTT.

The chain couples TRBV7-9 to TRBJ1-2, with 7 bases lining up with TRBD1. The CDR3 sequence is 17 residues long. CDR1 and CDR2 from the germline V gene are SEHNR and FQNEAQ (reference sequence). Trimming removed 5 bases from V and 0 bases from J; junction bases left unmatched: 12. CDR3 in amino acids: CASSPAGGGSSNYGYTF. The DNA of the CDR3 is TGTGCCAGCAGCCCGGCTGGAGGGGGCAGCTCTAACTATGGCTACACCTTC. The complete variable domain, with remaining parts taken from reference TRBV7-9 and TRBJ1-2, reads DTGVSQNPRHKITKRGQNVTFRCDPISEHNRLYWYRQTLGQGPEFLTYFQNEAQLEKSRLLSDRFSAERPKGSFSTLEIQRTEQGDSAMYLCASSPAGGGSSNYGYTFGSGTRLTVV.

This rearrangement joins TRBV19 to TRBJ1-1, with D unresolved. Per germline, CDR1 LNHDA and CDR2 SQIVND (reference sequence). V dropped 4 bases and J dropped 7 bases, with 16 bases sitting between them. This CDR3 contains 14 residues. For the CDR3, the DNA is TGTGCCAGTAGTAATCCGCCAGGAGGAGGTGAAGCTTTCTTT. Encoded protein: CASSNPPGGGEAFF.

CDR3 in amino acids: CASRSDRPGAFF. CDR3 coding DNA: TGTGCCAGCAGATCGGACAGGCCGGGAGCTTTCTTT. The chain joins TRBV25-1 to TRBJ1-1; 7 nucleotides line up with TRBD1. The CDR3 sequence is 12 residues long. The V gene's germline CDR1 is MGHDK and CDR2 SYGVNS. V dropped 6 bases and J dropped 10; count of bases not matched to a gene: 8.

This clone was seen only once. V and J are TRBV6-6 and TRBJ1-1; 8 bases are shared with TRBD1. After removal of 5 bases from V and 6 bases from J, the junction contained 8 bases not matched to a gene. The CDR3 covers 14 residues. CDR1 is MNHNY, CDR2 SVGAGI, per germline (reference sequence). The CDR3 sequence is CASSPEDRAAEAFF. The DNA of the CDR3 is TGTGCCAGCAGTCCCGAGGACAGGGCCGCTGAAGCTTTCTTT.

The rearrangement uses TRBV24-1 and TRBJ1-2; 7 bases align to TRBD1. The germline V gene encodes CDR1 KGHDR and CDR2 SFDVKD. J lost 2 bases, V lost 12 bases, and 26 bases had no gene match. The CDR3 has 19 residues. CDR3 DNA: TGTGCCTCCCGGGGGATCAAAACAGGGGACAACACGAGGAACTATGGCTACACCTTC. It specifies CASRGIKTGDNTRNYGYTF.

This rearrangement joins TRBV19 to TRBJ2-1; perhaps TRBD1 as D (6 bases). V was trimmed by 5 bases and J by 2 bases, leaving 10 bases between them. CDR1 and CDR2 (germline): LNHDA, SQIVND (reference sequence). The CDR3 spans 14 residues. The DNA of the CDR3 is TGTGCCAGTAGTTTGAAGGGGGCCTACAATGAGCAGTTCTTC. Amino acid sequence: CASSLKGAYNEQFF.

This clone has only one observation. The CDR3 sequence: CASSPGHRNTGELFF. The CDR3 DNA reads TGCGCCAGCAGCCCGGGACATAGGAACACCGGGGAGCTGTTTTTT. This rearrangement joins TRBV5-1 to TRBJ2-2; D is perhaps TRBD1 (6 bases). V was pared by 4 bases and J by 1 base, with 11 bases between. Per germline, CDR1 SGHRS and CDR2 YFSETQ. This CDR3 has 15 residues.

The chain links TRBV18 to TRBJ2-1, with 7 bases that match TRBD2. The CDR3 totals 16 residues. The V gene end was trimmed by 2 bases and the J gene end by 6 bases; junction bases not matched to a gene: 10. Germline V gene sequence: CDR1 KGHSH, CDR2 LQKENI. This CDR3 is CASSPWGGDSGNEQFF. DNA of the CDR3: TGTGCCAGCTCACCATGGGGGGGTGATTCCGGCAATGAGCAGTTCTTC.

V usage is TRBV6-5 and J usage is TRBJ2-3; tentatively, D is TRBD2 (7 bases). This CDR3 has 13 residues. Germline V gives CDR1 MNHEY, CDR2 SVGAGI. V lost 11 bases and J 0 bases, leaving 12 bases between the germline ends. The CDR3 region is CAGRGPSTDTQYF. CDR3 bases: TGTGCCGGGCGGGGGCCGAGCACAGATACGCAGTATTTT.

V is TRBV5-6 and J is TRBJ2-2; possible D gene TRBD2, 5 bases. V was cut by 3 bases and J by 7 bases, with 13 bases left in between. Germline CDR1 and CDR2: SGHDT and YYEEEE. The CDR3 contains 14 residues. CDR3: CASSWSGLSGELFF. The CDR3 DNA sequence: TGTGCCAGCAGCTGGTCAGGACTGAGCGGGGAGCTGTTTTTT. The whole variable domain, remainder taken from reference TRBV5-6 and TRBJ2-2, is DAGVTQSPTHLIKTRGQQVTLRCSPKSGHDTVSWYQQALGQGPQFIFQYYEEEERQRGNFPDRFSGHQFPNYSSELNVNALLLGDSALYLCASSWSGLSGELFFGEGSRLTVL.